This T cell receptor beta chain came from a study of memory CD4+ T cells and cytomegalovirus serostatus. Study-level results: CD4+ memory repertoires contained about two fifths of the 164 reported CMV TCRbeta sequences. Repertoires predicted CMV serostatus with median bootstrapped AUC of roughly 0.95. The CMV-associated TCR signature appears largely within the CD4+ memory repertoire.

Assay used: immunoSEQ multiplex PCR; TCRdb lists only in-frame clones, some missing. The sample shows some 57,000 clones, approximately 79% of them seen only once. About this clone itself: Antigen: not known.

Trimming stripped 5 bases from V and 14 bases from J, with 19 bases between. Germline V gene data show CDR1 as MDHEN and CDR2 as SYDVKM. This CDR3 has 13 amino acids. The sort gate was single viable CD3+CD4+CD8-CD45RO+ cells for memory CD4+ T cells. CD4+ T cells were isolated by positive magnetic selection. The sequencing input was memory CD4+ T cells from blood. The chain joins TRBV28 to TRBJ1-3; perhaps TRBD1 as D (5 bases). This clonotype was obtained from an adult in good health and CMV-seronegative. The CDR3 nucleotides read TGTGCCAGCAGTCTCCCACACAGGAGAACCTTATATTTT. This gives the protein CASSLPHRRTLYF.